Below, 32 T cell receptor beta chains from the same sample are listed, as sequenced in a study of blood T cell repertoires in COVID-19. This table comes from immunoSEQ multiplex PCR, and its TCRdb copy is limited to in-frame clones, with some not included. The top ten clones hold 20% to 25% of a sample with fewer than 200,000 clones, about 80% of them seen once. The material sequenced was peripheral blood. Source of these receptors: a woman older than 75 with acute or convalescent COVID-19.

The V and J genes are TRBV15 and TRBJ1-4; D is perhaps TRBD1 (5 bases). Trimming cost V 0 bases and J 6 bases, with 14 bases left between them. CDR3 size: 16 residues. Per the germline V gene, CDR1 is LNHNV and CDR2 is YYDKDF (reference sequence). This chain's CDR3 is CATSRDRVRVHEKLFF. Written as DNA, the CDR3 is TGTGCCACCAGCAGAGATCGGGTCAGGGTGCATGAAAAACTGTTTTTT.

The genes are TRBV30 and TRBJ1-1, with unresolved D. Germline lookup yields CDR1 GTSNPN and CDR2 SVGIG (reference sequence). This CDR3 has 14 residues. V lost 3 bases, J lost 5 bases, and 16 bases lay in between. The CDR3 sequence: CAWRIGSSWTEAFF. The CDR3 DNA sequence: TGTGCCTGGAGGATAGGGAGTTCGTGGACTGAAGCTTTCTTT.

The chain uses TRBV5-8 and TRBJ2-3, with D unresolved. Trimming took off 0 bases at V and 0 bases at J, with 8 bases between the two ends. The germline CDR1 and CDR2 sequences are SGHTS and YDEGEE. The CDR3 length is 15 residues. The CDR3 reads CASSLEQFSTDTQYF. Here the CDR3 DNA reads TGTGCCAGCAGCTTGGAACAGTTTAGCACAGATACGCAGTATTTT.

The table lists this clone with a few counts. The chain employs TRBV2 and TRBJ2-2; TRBD1 aligns across 7 bases. This CDR3 comprises 14 residues. After removal of 6 bases from V and 6 bases from J, the junction contained 7 bases not matched to a gene. CDR1 and CDR2 (germline): SNHLY, FYNNEI. CDR3 in amino acids: CASRATGSAGELFF. CDR3 DNA: TGTGCCAGCAGAGCGACAGGGTCAGCCGGGGAGCTGTTTTTT.

This clone appeared a few times. This rearrangement joins TRBV11-2 to TRBJ2-7; 9 bases line up with TRBD1. Trimming removed 3 bases from V and 7 bases from J; junction bases left unmatched: 16. The CDR3 has 17 residues. Germline CDR1 reads SGHAT; CDR2 reads FQNNGV. The CDR3 nucleotides are TGTGCCAGCAGCTTTGAGGGACAGGGAGCTCTCTCGGAGGAGCAGTACTTC. The encoded protein is CASSFEGQGALSEEQYF.

The CDR3 reads CASSQGVLGANVLTF. The CDR3, as DNA: TGTGCCAGCAGCCAGGGGGTGCTCGGGGCCAACGTCCTGACTTTC. The V gene is TRBV6-2 or TRBV6-3, the J gene TRBJ2-6; 7 bases are shared with TRBD1. Trimming cost V 6 bases and J 4 bases; bases outside gene matches: 6. CDR1 and CDR2 (germline): MNHEY, SVGEGT. The CDR3 is 15 residues long.

The V gene is TRBV3-1 (or the pseudogene TRBV3-2), the J gene TRBJ2-5, with 14 bases that match TRBD2. There are 15 residues in the CDR3. Trimming at V came to 5 bases and at J to 9 bases, leaving 8 bases not matched to a gene. The germline gives CDR1 LGHDT, CDR2 YNNKEL (reference sequence). As DNA, the CDR3 is TGTGCCAGCAGCTGGGGACTAGCGGGGGCAGAAGCCCAGTACTTC. This gives the protein CASSWGLAGAEAQYF.

CDR3 loop: CASSYADGFNEQYF. The CDR3 bases are TGTGCCAGCAGTTACGCGGATGGTTTTAACGAGCAGTACTTC. The chain employs TRBV6-2 or TRBV6-3 and TRBJ2-7; D is ambiguous. The CDR3 totals 14 residues. The germline gives CDR1 MNHEY, CDR2 SVGEGT. V shed 2 bases and J shed 5 bases, with 13 bases lying between them.

The chain couples TRBV29-1 to TRBJ2-3; D is undetermined. Germline CDR1 reads SQVTM; CDR2 reads ANQGSEA. V lost 2 bases to trimming and J lost 0 bases, with 12 bases between them. The CDR3 consists of 15 residues. The CDR3 protein is CSVEKQAYSTDTQYF. CDR3 bases: TGCAGCGTTGAAAAGCAGGCCTATAGCACAGATACGCAGTATTTT.

This chain links TRBV7-9 with TRBJ1-2; TRBD1 aligns across 8 bases. The CDR3 covers 13 residues. The J segment lost 3 bases and the V segment lost 5 bases, leaving 2 bases of the junction unmatched. The germline gives CDR1 SEHNR, CDR2 FQNEAQ (reference sequence). DNA for the CDR3: TGTGCCAGCAGCCCGACAGGGGACTATGGCTACACCTTC. Encoded protein: CASSPTGDYGYTF.

A single count supports this clone. The gene calls are TRBV3-1 (or the pseudogene TRBV3-2) and TRBJ1-4; D unclear. This CDR3 spans 15 amino acids. Trimming took off 6 bases at V and 7 bases at J, with 18 bases between the two ends. CDR1 LGHDT and CDR2 YNNKEL come from the germline V gene (reference sequence). The CDR3 is CASSSYSLGGEKLFF. CDR3 coding DNA: TGTGCCAGCAGTTCCTACTCCCTTGGCGGTGAAAAACTGTTTTTT.

The chain has TRBV25-1 and TRBJ2-3; the match to TRBD2 covers 10 bases. Trimming at V came to 4 bases and at J to 0 bases, leaving 7 bases not matched to a gene. Germline loops: CDR1 MGHDK, CDR2 SYGVNS. This CDR3 is 17 amino acids long. The CDR3 region has the DNA TGTGCCAGCAGTGGGGGCTGGACTAGCGGCAGCACAGATACGCAGTATTTT. Amino acid sequence: CASSGGWTSGSTDTQYF.

This chain links TRBV9 with TRBJ1-3; TRBD1 might be the D (6 bases). Germline CDR1 is SGDLS and CDR2 is YYNGEE. Deletions cut 10 bases from V and 3 bases from J, with 17 bases between. The CDR3 length is 14 residues. The CDR3 loop reads CASRGGQFGNTIYF. The CDR3 coding sequence is TGTGCCTCCCGCGGGGGGCAGTTTGGAAACACCATATATTTT.

This clone appeared a few times. CDR3 coding DNA: TGCAGTGCCCTCTTCACAGATACGCAGTATTTT. Translating gives CSALFTDTQYF. The chain is built from TRBV20-1 and TRBJ2-3; D gene unclear. This CDR3 comprises 11 residues. Germline V gene data show CDR1 as DFQATT and CDR2 as SNEGSKA (reference sequence). V lost 6 bases to trimming and J lost 2 bases, with 6 bases between them.

This clone was seen a few times. CDR3 bases: TGTGCCAGCAGCTACGGATCAGGGGGAGCTGAAGCTTTCTTT. Translating it yields CASSYGSGGAEAFF. The chain joins TRBV11-3 to TRBJ1-1, with 7 bases aligning to TRBD1. The germline CDR1 and CDR2 sequences are SGHNT and YENEEA. The CDR3 is made up of 14 amino acids. Trimming cost V 4 bases and J 6 bases; bases outside gene matches: 8.

This chain links TRBV6-1 with TRBJ1-6; no definite D call. Looked up from germline, CDR1 is MNHNS and CDR2 is SASEGT. CDR3 size: 15 residues. V was clipped by 2 bases and J by 6 bases, with 11 bases between them. In DNA, the CDR3 is TGTGCCAGCAGTGAATGGGCAGGCCCTAATTCACCCCTCCACTTT. It codes for CASSEWAGPNSPLHF.

The V call is TRBV7-2, the J call TRBJ1-2; D gene unclear. Trimming left V 2 bases short and J 4 bases short, with 8 bases between. The CDR3 sequence is 13 residues long. Germline values: CDR1 SGHTA, CDR2 FQGNSA. The CDR3 nucleotides read TGTGCCAGCAGCTTACAGGCCGGCTATGGCTACACCTTC. As protein: CASSLQAGYGYTF.

The chain is built from TRBV28 and TRBJ2-5; 9 bases map to TRBD2. Trimming removed 1 base from V and 3 bases from J; junction bases left unmatched: 6. The CDR3 is 16 residues long. From germline, CDR1 is MDHEN and CDR2 SYDVKM. CDR3 region: CASSLLSAGGEETQYF. For the CDR3, the DNA is TGTGCCAGCAGTTTATTATCGGCGGGGGGGGAAGAGACCCAGTACTTC.

The V call is TRBV29-1, the J call TRBJ2-1; 9 bases are shared with TRBD2. The V gene's germline CDR1 is SQVTM and CDR2 ANQGSEA. CDR3 size: 14 residues. Unmatched junction bases numbered 12, after V lost 7 bases and J lost 8 bases. The CDR3 region has the DNA TGCAGCGCTGCCCCTTTACTAGCGGGCGATGAGCAGTTCTTC. Amino acid sequence: CSAAPLLAGDEQFF.

The chain carries TRBV3-1 (or the pseudogene TRBV3-2) and TRBJ1-1, with D maybe TRBD1 (5 bases). Germline CDR1 is LGHDT and CDR2 is YNNKEL (reference sequence). CDR3 length: 16 amino acids. Trimming cost V 6 bases and J 4 bases, with 21 bases left between them. CDR3: CASRIRSPNGGTEAFF. Written as DNA, the CDR3 is TGTGCCAGCAGAATAAGGTCCCCGAACGGGGGCACTGAAGCTTTCTTT.

V gene TRBV4-3 combines with J gene TRBJ1-4, with 7 bases lining up with TRBD1. This CDR3 region has 16 residues. Germline trimming cut 4 bases from V and 5 bases from J; bases unmatched to any gene: 10. Germline lookup yields CDR1 LGHNA and CDR2 YSLEER. CDR3 coding DNA: TGCGCCAGCAGCCCCAAAGGACAGGAACAGAATGAAAAACTGTTTTTT. It codes for CASSPKGQEQNEKLFF.

The J gene is TRBJ1-5, the V gene TRBV5-8; no definite D call. The germline CDR1 and CDR2 sequences are SGHTS and YDEGEE. The CDR3 totals 12 residues. V lost 0 bases, J lost 7 bases, and 5 bases lay in between. This chain's CDR3 is CASSLVFQPQHF. DNA of the CDR3: TGTGCCAGCAGCTTGGTATTCCAGCCCCAGCATTTT.

V usage is TRBV2 and J usage is TRBJ2-7; 7 nucleotides align to TRBD1. The CDR3 length is 12 residues. Germline trimming cut 9 bases from V and 2 bases from J; bases unmatched to any gene: 4. CDR1 is SNHLY and CDR2 is FYNNEI in the germline V gene. The CDR3 nucleotides read TGTGCCAGTCGAGGGGGCGCCTACGAGCAGTACTTC. It translates to CASRGGAYEQYF.

The chain links TRBV2 to TRBJ1-1, with D perhaps TRBD1 (6 bases). The germline gives CDR1 SNHLY, CDR2 FYNNEI. V was clipped by 5 bases and J by 1 base, with 8 bases between them. The CDR3 length is 13 residues. The CDR3 DNA reads TGTGCCAGCAGTCCACAGGGGAACACTGAAGCTTTCTTT. This codes for CASSPQGNTEAFF.

This sequence joins TRBV15 and TRBJ1-2, with D maybe TRBD1 (5 bases). CDR1 is LNHNV, CDR2 YYDKDF, per germline (reference sequence). This CDR3 spans 15 amino acids. Trimming cost V 4 bases and J 3 bases, with 15 bases left between them. The CDR3 nucleotides read TGTGCCACCAGCAACCACAGGCGGCGAGACTATGGCTACACCTTC. It yields the protein CATSNHRRRDYGYTF.

This clone occurred a few times. This rearrangement joins TRBV6-5 to TRBJ1-1; D gene unclear. Germline lookup yields CDR1 MNHEY and CDR2 SVGAGI. This CDR3 spans 12 amino acids. The germline V and J ends were trimmed by 7 bases and 0 bases, with 6 bases remaining between them. The CDR3 protein is CASTALNTEAFF. Here the CDR3 DNA reads TGTGCCAGCACAGCGTTGAACACTGAAGCTTTCTTT.

This clone was picked up one time. The chain combines TRBV5-1 with TRBJ1-1, with a possible D match to TRBD1 (6 bases). CDR3 length: 15 residues. V lost 0 bases to trimming and J lost 4 bases, with 13 bases between them. Germline CDR1 is SGHRS and CDR2 is YFSETQ. The CDR3 DNA is TGCGCCAGCAGCTTGGAGGCAGGGGCGGGCACTGAAGCTTTCTTT. Protein product: CASSLEAGAGTEAFF.

V and J are TRBV3-1 (or the pseudogene TRBV3-2) and TRBJ2-7; TRBD1 matches 9 bases. Germline values: CDR1 LGHDT, CDR2 YNNKEL (reference sequence). Trimming cost V 6 bases and J 0 bases; bases outside gene matches: 9. The CDR3 length is 16 residues. The CDR3: CASSNRGLGSSYEQYF. As DNA, the CDR3 is TGTGCCAGCAGTAACAGGGGGCTCGGGTCCTCCTACGAGCAGTACTTC.

The chain links TRBV6-6 to TRBJ1-5, with 7 nucleotides matching TRBD1. Germline CDR1 reads MNHNY; CDR2 reads SVGAGI (reference sequence). V dropped 3 bases and J dropped 8; count of bases not matched to a gene: 10. CDR3 length: 15 residues. CDR3: CASSYDRVGREPQHF. In DNA form, the CDR3 reads TGTGCCAGCAGTTATGACAGGGTAGGTCGAGAGCCCCAGCATTTT.

The chain links TRBV4-1 to TRBJ1-6; D gene unclear. The CDR3 runs 20 residues. Looked up from germline, CDR1 is MGHRA and CDR2 is YSYEKL. Between the trimmed V and J ends, which lost 0 bases and 3 bases, there was a span of 21 bases. The chain's CDR3 is CASSQETGRVGGGYNSPLHF. CDR3 sequence (DNA): TGCGCCAGCAGCCAAGAGACTGGCCGGGTCGGCGGCGGCTATAATTCACCCCTCCACTTT.

The gene calls are TRBV27 and TRBJ2-1; TRBD2 matches 12 bases. This CDR3 is 15 amino acids long. Per germline, CDR1 MNHEY and CDR2 SMNVEV (reference sequence). V was clipped by 5 bases and J by 9 bases; unmatched bases: 8. CDR3 protein: CASSHRLAGDVEQFF. The CDR3 nucleotides read TGTGCCAGCAGTCATCGACTAGCGGGAGATGTTGAGCAGTTCTTC.

This clone was detected only a few times. The gene calls are TRBV20-1 and TRBJ2-5, with D maybe TRBD2 (5 bases). The CDR3 consists of 12 residues. Germline-derived CDR1 and CDR2 are DFQATT and SNEGSKA (reference sequence). V shed 3 bases and J shed 2 bases, with 7 bases lying between them. DNA for the CDR3: TGCAGTGCTAGTCGGGGTCAAGAGACCCAGTACTTC. As protein: CSASRGQETQYF.